The present TCR beta chain was sequenced within a study of PD-1 blockade in classical Hodgkin lymphoma. About this clone itself: Antigen specificity is unknown.

Produced via immunoSEQ multiplex PCR; TCRdb's table is partial and in-frame only. Of 15,000 to 20,000 clones in the sample, about 80% were seen once. Every patient relapsed after autologous stem cell transplantation, and brentuximab vedotin exposure varied. Complete response, partial response or progressive disease was each patient's best response. Study-level results: While CD8+ TCR diversity did not rise significantly by C4D1, CD4+ TCR diversity did.

Deletions cut 10 bases from V and 5 bases from J, with 17 bases between. The CDR3 sequence is 13 residues long. CDR1 and CDR2 (germline): ENHRY, SYGVKD. This sequence joins TRBV10-3 and TRBJ2-5; possibly TRBD1 or TRBD2 for D (7 bases each). The clonotype originates from a human donor with classical Hodgkin lymphoma. Sequenced here: peripheral blood mononuclear cells (PBMCs), sampled at baseline. CDR3 nucleotide sequence: TGTGCCAACCGGGACCAGGGGGGGGAGACCCAGTACTTC. Translation gives CANRDQGGETQYF.